This passage covers 26 T cell receptor beta chains from one sample sequenced in a study of beta chain features in type 1 diabetes. Which antigens these TCRs recognize remains unknown. Points from the study as a whole: TCRB CDR3s were moderately but significantly shorter in Type 1 diabetes patients in all four CD4+ subsets.

Isolated RNA was reverse transcribed in full, so expressed TCRB transcripts were sequenced. Method: immunoSEQ multiplex PCR; TCRdb's copy keeps in-frame clones and lacks some. The sample includes some 290,000 clones, around 15% seen only once; the top ten take 0.017%. Sequenced: naive CD4+ T cells from blood. The receptors come from a man in his thirties or forties with type 1 diabetes.

This clone has only a few counts. The genes are TRBV9 and TRBJ2-7; tentatively, D is TRBD2 (6 bases). Germline loops: CDR1 SGDLS, CDR2 YYNGEE. The V end lost 3 bases, the J end lost 6 bases, and 10 bases lay between the germline ends. This CDR3 contains 12 residues. In DNA form, the CDR3 reads TGTGCCAGCAGCGAACTAGCTGCCGAGCAGTACTTC. Translated: CASSELAAEQYF. The full variable domain, completed using reference TRBV9 and TRBJ2-7, is DSGVTQTPKHLITATGQRVTLRCSPRSGDLSVYWYQQSLDQGLQFLIQYYNGEERAKGNILERFSAQQFPDLHSELNLSSLELGDSALYFCASSELAAEQYFGPGTRLTVT.

This clone was counted a few times. The V gene is TRBV5-1, the J gene TRBJ2-7, with 8 nucleotides matching TRBD1. The V and J ends lost 3 bases and 4 bases, in that order; junction bases with no gene match: 6. Germline loops: CDR1 SGHRS, CDR2 YFSETQ. The CDR3 runs 14 residues. CDR3 protein: CASSSRDRSYEQYF. CDR3 DNA sequence: TGCGCCAGCAGCTCCCGGGACAGGAGTTACGAGCAGTACTTC.

In this sample, this clone turned up a few times. The chain uses TRBV15 and TRBJ2-1; D unresolved. Between the trimmed V and J ends, which lost 11 bases and 6 bases, there was a span of 17 bases. This CDR3 contains 13 residues. CDR1 LNHNV and CDR2 YYDKDF come from the germline V gene (reference sequence). The DNA of the CDR3 is TGTGCCTCATGCGACGGCAGACTCAATGAGCAGTTCTTC. This translates into CASCDGRLNEQFF.

The chain is built from TRBV14 and TRBJ2-4; no firm D call. Trimming stripped 4 bases from V and 0 bases from J, with 13 bases between. This CDR3 spans 16 amino acids. Germline CDR1 is SGHDN and CDR2 is FVKESK. The CDR3 spells CASSPTLIGAKNIQYF. In DNA form, the CDR3 reads TGTGCCAGCAGCCCGACTCTCATCGGAGCCAAAAACATTCAGTACTTC.

The chain combines TRBV7-3 with TRBJ2-1, with 15 bases aligning to TRBD2. Germline V gene sequence: CDR1 SGHTA, CDR2 FQGTGA. V shed 5 bases, J shed 8 bases, and the junction held 4 bases outside the gene matches. The CDR3 totals 15 residues. CDR3 loop: CASSRGLAGGHEQFF. CDR3 bases: TGTGCCAGCAGCAGGGGACTAGCGGGAGGCCATGAGCAGTTCTTC.

This clone has a handful of counts. The J gene is TRBJ2-7, the V gene TRBV5-1; 9 bases line up with TRBD1. The CDR3 has 15 residues. With 0 bases clipped from V and 3 bases from J, the junction kept 4 bases outside the gene matches. CDR1 and CDR2 (germline): SGHRS, YFSETQ. The CDR3: CASSLARDRVYEQYF. Here the CDR3 DNA reads TGCGCCAGCAGCTTGGCTAGGGACAGGGTCTACGAGCAGTACTTC.

This clone occurred a few times. The genes are TRBV12-5 and TRBJ2-3; 8 positions match TRBD1. The V segment lost 6 bases and the J segment 4 bases; nucleotides outside the gene matches: 6. The germline V gene encodes CDR1 LGHNT and CDR2 FRNRAP. The length of the CDR3 is 14 residues. CDR3 sequence (DNA): TGTGCTAGTGGGGGACAGGCCGGGCCAGATACGCAGTATTTT. Amino acid sequence: CASGGQAGPDTQYF. Full variable domain (missing parts from reference TRBV12-5 and TRBJ2-3): DARVTQTPRHKVTEMGQEVTMRCQPILGHNTVFWYRQTMMQGLELLAYFRNRAPLDDSGMPKDRFSAEMPDATLATLKIQPSEPRDSAVYFCASGGQAGPDTQYFGPGTRLTVL.

The table lists this clone with a few counts. The same CDR3 arises from other DNA sequences in this sample as well. This chain connects TRBV18 to TRBJ2-5; TRBD2 matches at 10 bases. The junction had 0 bases not matched to a gene; V was cut back by 3 bases and J by 2 bases. Germline lookup yields CDR1 KGHSH and CDR2 LQKENI. This CDR3 is 14 amino acids long. Here the CDR3 DNA reads TGTGCCAGCTCACCGGGACTAGCGCAAGAGACCCAGTACTTC. Its protein product is CASSPGLAQETQYF.

With respect to this clone: Other nucleotide sequences in the sample specify the same CDR3. CDR3 loop: CSARDREKLFF. The CDR3 region has the DNA TGCAGTGCTAGAGATCGGGAAAAACTGTTTTTT. This chain joins TRBV20-1 and TRBJ1-4; the D is unclear. Per the germline V gene, CDR1 is DFQATT and CDR2 is SNEGSKA (reference sequence). V shed 0 bases and J shed 8 bases, with 4 bases lying between them. The CDR3 is 11 residues long.

This clone was found a few times. The chain has TRBV29-1 and TRBJ1-2; 8 bases align to TRBD1. The germline V gene encodes CDR1 SQVTM and CDR2 ANQGSEA. Losses at the gene ends were 7 bases for V and 1 base for J; bases not matched to a gene: 5. The CDR3 is 13 amino acids. In DNA, the CDR3 is TGCAGCGCCCGGACAGGGCTTAACTATGGCTACACCTTC. Encoded protein: CSARTGLNYGYTF.

In this sample, this clone turned up a few times. J is TRBJ2-3 and V is TRBV27; D is unresolved. Germline V gene sequence: CDR1 MNHEY, CDR2 SMNVEV (reference sequence). The CDR3 runs to 13 residues. Trimming shortened V by 0 bases and J by 6 bases, and 7 bases separated the two germline ends. This chain's CDR3 is CASSLSNADTQYF. The CDR3 nucleotides read TGTGCCAGCAGTTTATCGAATGCGGATACGCAGTATTTT.

J is TRBJ1-4 and V is TRBV15; D is undetermined. CDR3 size: 17 residues. The V and J ends lost 3 bases and 4 bases respectively, with 18 bases between them. Germline CDR1 and CDR2: LNHNV and YYDKDF (reference sequence). CDR3 residues: CATSSFKIRGGNEKLFF. DNA for the CDR3: TGTGCCACCAGCAGCTTCAAGATCAGAGGCGGTAATGAAAAACTGTTTTTT.

The V and J genes are TRBV15 and TRBJ2-5, with D uncertain. The CDR3 sequence is 11 residues long. Germline CDR1 LNHNV, CDR2 YYDKDF (reference sequence). The V end lost 6 bases, the J end lost 5 bases, and 7 bases lay between the germline ends. CDR3 protein: CATRDEETQYF. The CDR3 DNA sequence: TGTGCCACCAGAGATGAGGAGACCCAGTACTTC.

This clone was counted only a few times. The chain uses TRBV18 and TRBJ2-2; the D gene is possibly TRBD2 (5 bases). Per the germline V gene, CDR1 is KGHSH and CDR2 is LQKENI. The CDR3 is made up of 13 amino acids. V dropped 2 bases and J dropped 4 bases, with 5 bases sitting between them. The CDR3 bases are TGTGCCAGCTCACCAGGGAGCACCGGGGAGCTGTTTTTT. As protein: CASSPGSTGELFF.

This clone turned up a few times. V usage is TRBV4-2 and J usage is TRBJ2-7, with D tentatively TRBD2 (5 bases). The length of the CDR3 is 15 residues. Trimming cost V 3 bases and J 0 bases, with 12 bases left between them. CDR1 LGHNA and CDR2 YNFKEQ come from the germline V gene. In DNA, the CDR3 is TGTGCCAGCAGCCAGAACTCCCGGGGCTCCTACGAGCAGTACTTC. Residues: CASSQNSRGSYEQYF.

J is TRBJ2-5 and V is TRBV2; the match to TRBD2 covers 8 bases. After removal of 0 bases from V and 3 bases from J, the junction contained 0 bases not matched to a gene. Per germline, CDR1 SNHLY and CDR2 FYNNEI. The length of the CDR3 is 14 residues. DNA for the CDR3: TGTGCCAGCAGTGAAGCGACTAGCGAAGAGACCCAGTACTTC. Amino acids: CASSEATSEETQYF.

The CDR3 DNA follows: TGTGCCAGCAGCCGACAGGGTTCGACAGATACGCAGTATTTT. The encoded protein is CASSRQGSTDTQYF. The V gene is TRBV2, the J gene TRBJ2-3; 7 nucleotides match TRBD1. The ends lost 6 bases at V and 3 bases at J; junction bases unmatched: 6. Germline CDR1 is SNHLY and CDR2 is FYNNEI. This CDR3 region has 14 residues.

V and J are TRBV10-3 and TRBJ1-2, with unresolved D. Trimming took 0 bases from V and 8 from J, leaving 7 bases between them. Germline V gene lookup returns CDR1 ENHRY and CDR2 SYGVKD. This CDR3 is 12 amino acids long. CDR3 residues: CAISESLSGYTF. As DNA, the CDR3 is TGTGCCATCAGTGAGTCCCTCTCCGGCTACACCTTC.

This clone was seen a handful of times. The genes are TRBV28 and TRBJ2-3; 9 nucleotides match TRBD1. This CDR3 spans 12 amino acids. Trimming took 5 bases from V and 11 from J; bases not matched to a gene: 5. CDR1 and CDR2 from the germline V gene are MDHEN and SYDVKM. The CDR3 nucleotides are TGTGCCAGCAGTCTGCCGGGACAGGGGCAGTATTTT. The encoded protein is CASSLPGQGQYF. Full variable domain (missing parts from reference TRBV28 and TRBJ2-3): DVKVTQSSRYLVKRTGEKVFLECVQDMDHENMFWYRQDPGLGLRLIYFSYDVKMKEKGDIPEGYSVSREKKERFSLILESASTNQTSMYLCASSLPGQGQYFGPGTRLTVL.

The chain links TRBV28 to TRBJ2-7; tentatively, D is TRBD2 (5 bases). Trimming cost V 7 bases and J 2 bases, with 15 bases left between them. The V gene's germline CDR1 is MDHEN and CDR2 SYDVKM. CDR3 length equals 14 residues. DNA of the CDR3: TGTGCCAGCACCACAAATGGACTTACCTACGAGCAGTACTTC. This codes for CASTTNGLTYEQYF.

Written as DNA, the CDR3 is TGTGCCAGCAGTTCCGGGACTAGCGGGAGTGTAGAGACCCAGTACTTC. Translating gives CASSSGTSGSVETQYF. V gene TRBV28 combines with J gene TRBJ2-5; TRBD2 aligns across 14 bases. V was clipped by 4 bases and J by 4 bases; unmatched bases: 5. From germline, CDR1 is MDHEN and CDR2 SYDVKM. This CDR3 is built from 16 residues.

The V gene is TRBV15, the J gene TRBJ1-5; D unclear. The germline V gene encodes CDR1 LNHNV and CDR2 YYDKDF (reference sequence). The CDR3 is made up of 13 amino acids. Trimming took 4 bases from V and 4 from J, leaving 8 bases between them. DNA for the CDR3: TGTGCCACCAGCAAGGCGGAGAATCAGCCCCAGCATTTT. It yields the protein CATSKAENQPQHF.

The rearrangement uses TRBV7-2 and TRBJ1-4; D gene uncertain. Looked up from germline, CDR1 is SGHTA and CDR2 is FQGNSA. The CDR3 contains 14 residues. V lost 5 bases to trimming and J lost 6 bases, with 13 bases between them. DNA for the CDR3: TGTGCCAGCAGCCCCCAGCGGTCTTATGAAAAACTGTTTTTT. Amino acid sequence: CASSPQRSYEKLFF.

This clone was picked up a small number of times. This chain connects TRBV7-2 to TRBJ2-7; D is unresolved. The length of the CDR3 is 14 residues. CDR1 is SGHTA and CDR2 is FQGNSA in the germline V gene. V was pared by 4 bases and J by 1 base, with 11 bases between. The CDR3 sequence is CASSSPATSYEQYF. CDR3 in DNA: TGTGCCAGCAGCTCGCCTGCCACATCCTACGAGCAGTACTTC.

The J gene is TRBJ2-3, the V gene TRBV28; 9 bases line up with TRBD1. CDR3 length: 15 residues. Germline V gene data show CDR1 as MDHEN and CDR2 as SYDVKM. V shed 6 bases, J shed 6 bases, and the junction held 10 bases outside the gene matches. CDR3 amino acids: CASSRTGTGRDTQYF. The CDR3 nucleotides are TGTGCCAGCAGCCGAACCGGGACAGGGAGGGATACGCAGTATTTT.

This clone was counted between two and nine times. The chain carries TRBV28 and TRBJ2-7; D is unclear. Trimming removed 4 bases at V and 3 bases at J, with 13 bases between. Germline V CDR1 and CDR2: MDHEN, SYDVKM. The CDR3 consists of 14 residues. CDR3 sequence: CASSSSRPLYEQYF. The CDR3 region has the DNA TGTGCCAGCAGTTCTTCTAGACCCCTCTACGAGCAGTACTTC. Together with reference TRBV28 and TRBJ2-7, the CDR3 gives the full variable domain: DVKVTQSSRYLVKRTGEKVFLECVQDMDHENMFWYRQDPGLGLRLIYFSYDVKMKEKGDIPEGYSVSREKKERFSLILESASTNQTSMYLCASSSSRPLYEQYFGPGTRLTVT.